A selection of T cell receptor beta chains follows, all from one sample in a study. TCRdb used MiXCR to reprocess the RT-PCR reads, holding one entry per CDR3 protein. This table has about 680,000 distinct CDR3 sequences, about 14% appearing once. Material: memory CD4+ T cells from blood. The receptors come from a female donor in good health, serving as a healthy control. Both conserved end residues are part of each CDR3. Each record gives: J gene, D gene, V gene, clone size, CDR3 protein, CDR3 DNA. The D gene is left open where the match is weak. The size field is filled for only some rows; it gives once, few, many or a size class.

TRBJ1-1 | - | TRBV6-2/TRBV6-3 | few | CASRLSGMTEAFF | TGTGCCAGCAGGCTATCAGGGATGACTGAAGCTTTCTTT
TRBJ2-7 | TRBD1 | TRBV20-1 | many | CSARKGTGAYEQYF | TGCAGTGCTAGAAAAGGGACAGGCGCTTACGAGCAGTACTTC
TRBJ2-2 | - | TRBV5-1 | few | CATQPTPNTGELFF | TGCGCCACTCAGCCCACCCCGAACACCGGGGAGCTGTTTTTT
TRBJ2-3 | - | TRBV20-1 | - | CSAARFTDTQYF | TGCAGTGCAGCTAGATTCACAGATACGCAGTATTTT
TRBJ1-4 | - | TRBV20-1 | few | CSASPGHNEKLFF | TGCAGTGCTAGCCCGGGCCATAATGAAAAACTGTTTTTT
TRBJ1-1 | - | TRBV7-2 | many | CASRGGHTEAFF | TGTGCCAGCCGGGGGGGGCACACTGAAGCTTTCTTT
TRBJ2-1 | TRBD2 | TRBV7-2 | many | CASSLSLASGASTRQFF | TGTGCCAGCAGCTTAAGCCTGGCTAGCGGGGCCTCCACGCGGCAGTTCTTC
TRBJ1-2 | - | TRBV11-2 | - | CASSLSTGNYGYTF | TGTGCCAGCAGCCTATCCACAGGGAACTATGGCTACACCTTC
TRBJ1-3 | TRBD1 | TRBV7-2 | - | CASSSSPTGISGNTIYF | TGTGCCAGCAGCTCCTCCCCGACAGGGATCTCTGGAAACACCATATATTTT
TRBJ2-1 | - | TRBV6-4 | few | CASSDSILSYEQFF | TGTGCCAGCAGTGACTCGATTTTATCCTATGAGCAGTTCTTC
TRBJ2-3 | - | TRBV7-9 | few | CASLQASGSSTDTQYF | TGTGCCAGCTTACAGGCGTCGGGCTCTAGCACAGATACGCAGTATTTT
TRBJ2-5 | TRBD2 | TRBV7-8 | - | CASSGTGTSGGLRGETQYF | TGTGCCAGCAGCGGCACCGGGACTAGCGGGGGTCTGAGGGGAGAGACCCAGTACTTC
TRBJ1-1 | - | TRBV7-8 | once | CASSLAGGWANTEAFF | TGTGCCAGCAGCTTAGCAGGAGGATGGGCGAACACTGAAGCTTTCTTT
TRBJ1-2 | - | TRBV28 | - | CASTSLSTGYTF | TGTGCCAGCACCTCCCTATCAACTGGCTACACCTTC
TRBJ2-3 | TRBD2 | TRBV29-1 | many | CSVRGRAENTQYF | TGCAGCGTACGAGGGAGGGCCGAAAATACGCAGTATTTT
TRBJ2-5 | - | TRBV20-1 | few | CSAPLEGRETQYF | TGCAGTGCTCCGTTGGAAGGACGAGAGACCCAGTACTTC
TRBJ2-2 | - | TRBV5-5 | few | CASSLHWNTGELFF | TGTGCCAGCAGCTTGCATTGGAACACCGGGGAGCTGTTTTTT
TRBJ1-3 | - | TRBV10-3 | - | CAMNNDGSSGNTIYF | TGTGCCATGAATAACGACGGGAGCTCTGGAAACACCATATATTTT
TRBJ2-7 | TRBD2 | TRBV10-3 | many | CAISQREAREGYEQYF | TGTGCCATCTCCCAGCGGGAGGCCCGGGAAGGGTACGAGCAGTACTTC
TRBJ2-7 | TRBD1 | TRBV5-4 | - | CASSLRSGQGGEYEQYF | TGTGCCAGCAGCTTGAGATCGGGACAGGGAGGGGAGTACGAGCAGTACTTC
TRBJ2-3 | TRBD2 | TRBV20-1 | few | CSARAGGPADTQYF | TGCAGTGCTAGAGCGGGAGGGCCCGCAGATACGCAGTATTTT
TRBJ1-4 | TRBD1 | TRBV3-1 | few | CASSQRDRGSNEKLFF | TGTGCCAGCAGCCAAAGAGACAGGGGGTCTAATGAAAAACTGTTTTTT
TRBJ1-6 | TRBD1 | TRBV7-2 | few | CASSLLGTDNSPLHF | TGTGCCAGCAGCTTATTGGGGACAGATAATTCACCCCTCCACTTT
TRBJ2-1 | - | TRBV20-1 | - | CSARFRQSSSYNEQFF | TGCAGTGCTAGATTTAGACAGTCCAGCTCCTACAATGAGCAGTTCTTC
TRBJ2-7 | - | TRBV7-2 | - | CASSLDTAEQYF | TGTGCCAGCAGCTTAGATACGGCCGAGCAGTACTTC
TRBJ1-1 | TRBD1 | TRBV5-1 | many | CASSLDQGAVEAFF | TGCGCCAGCAGCTTGGATCAGGGGGCCGTTGAAGCTTTCTTT
TRBJ2-5 | TRBD2 | TRBV7-2 | many | CASIAGAAETQYF | TGTGCCAGCATTGCGGGAGCTGCAGAGACCCAGTACTTC
TRBJ1-4 | - | TRBV20-1 | - | CSASGGVNEKLFF | TGCAGTGCTAGCGGGGGGGTTAATGAAAAACTGTTTTTT
TRBJ2-3 | - | TRBV7-2 | many | CASSLTITDTQYF | TGTGCCAGCAGCCTTACTATAACAGATACGCAGTATTTT
TRBJ1-1 | - | TRBV12-3/TRBV12-4 | many | CASSFYGANTEAFF | TGTGCCAGCAGTTTCTACGGCGCGAACACTGAAGCTTTCTTT
TRBJ2-5 | - | TRBV12-3/TRBV12-4 | - | CASSWIRGSETQYF | TGTGCCAGCAGTTGGATCAGGGGTTCGGAGACCCAGTACTTC
TRBJ2-7 | - | TRBV24-1 | - | CATSTYEQYF | TGTGCCACCAGTACCTACGAGCAGTACTTC
TRBJ2-2 | TRBD1 | TRBV24-1 | many | CATEDRWDDGELFF | TGTGCCACCGAGGACAGGTGGGATGACGGGGAGCTGTTTTTT
TRBJ2-3 | TRBD1 | TRBV29-1 | many | CSVRTGGDTQYF | TGCAGCGTCCGGACAGGGGGAGATACGCAGTATTTT
TRBJ2-2 | - | TRBV14 | - | CASSLNTGSWELFF | TGTGCCAGCAGCCTTAATACAGGGTCTTGGGAGCTGTTTTTT
TRBJ2-2 | TRBD1 | TRBV4-1 | few | CASSQPRGQGNTGELFF | TGCGCCAGCAGCCAACCTAGAGGACAGGGGAACACCGGGGAGCTGTTTTTT
TRBJ2-1 | - | TRBV6-2/TRBV6-3 | many | CASSAGPLLQFF | TGTGCCAGCAGTGCGGGGCCTTTACTTCAGTTCTTC
TRBJ1-1 | - | TRBV28 | few | CAIGVDTEAFF | TGTGCCATAGGGGTGGACACTGAAGCTTTCTTT
TRBJ1-1 | - | TRBV20-1 | - | CSARDITMNTEAFF | TGCAGTGCTAGGGACATTACCATGAACACTGAAGCTTTCTTT
TRBJ2-1 | - | TRBV3-1 | - | CASSHKLVGNEQFF | TGTGCCAGCAGCCATAAATTAGTGGGTAATGAGCAGTTCTTC
TRBJ2-7 | TRBD1 | TRBV6-1 | many | CASRPDRDEQYF | TGTGCCAGCAGACCCGACAGGGACGAGCAGTACTTC
TRBJ2-2 | TRBD1 | TRBV10-3 | many | CATCLGTVNTGELFF | TGTGCCACCTGCCTAGGGACAGTGAACACCGGGGAGCTGTTTTTT
TRBJ1-2 | TRBD1 | TRBV7-2 | many | CASSSDRGLGYTF | TGTGCCAGCAGCTCAGACAGGGGTTTAGGCTACACCTTC
TRBJ2-7 | TRBD1 | TRBV25-1 | few | CASSVRQGGSYEQYF | TGTGCCAGCAGTGTCCGACAGGGGGGCTCCTACGAGCAGTACTTC
TRBJ2-7 | - | TRBV5-1 | few | CASSFSGEGYEQYF | TGCGCCAGCAGCTTTTCAGGGGAGGGCTACGAGCAGTACTTC
TRBJ1-3 | - | TRBV19 | - | CASLDSHSGNTIYF | TGTGCCAGCCTTGACAGTCACTCTGGAAACACCATATATTTT
TRBJ1-1 | - | TRBV20-1 | few | CSGLGGTNTEAFF | TGCAGTGGCTTGGGGGGGACGAACACTGAAGCTTTCTTT
TRBJ1-5 | TRBD1 | TRBV20-1 | few | CSARGGDRDRYLHQPQHF | TGCAGTGCTAGAGGTGGGGACAGGGACAGATATCTTCATCAGCCCCAGCATTTT
TRBJ1-2 | - | TRBV5-1 | many | CASSPQGQGYTF | TGCGCCAGCAGCCCCCAGGGGCAGGGCTACACCTTC
TRBJ2-5 | TRBD2 | TRBV20-1 | few | CSARLGGRDQETQYF | TGCAGTGCTCGTCTTGGCGGGAGGGACCAAGAGACCCAGTACTTC
TRBJ2-5 | - | TRBV19 | - | CASSPYLAMETQYF | TGTGCCAGTAGTCCGTATCTAGCCATGGAGACCCAGTACTTC
TRBJ2-5 | - | TRBV3-1 | - | CASSQDPSVTLETQYF | TGTGCCAGCAGCCAAGATCCTAGCGTTACGCTAGAGACCCAGTACTTC
TRBJ2-1 | TRBD2 | TRBV20-1 | - | CSATTPSGTGNKQFF | TGCAGTGCTACAACCCCTAGCGGGACTGGGAATAAGCAGTTCTTC
TRBJ1-2 | - | TRBV2 | - | CASTFGYGYTF | TGTGCCAGCACCTTCGGCTATGGCTACACCTTC
TRBJ1-1 | - | TRBV6-6 | few | CASSVEGGTEAFF | TGTGCCAGCAGTGTTGAGGGGGGCACTGAAGCTTTCTTT
TRBJ2-4 | - | TRBV7-2 | few | CASSLAPTTAKNIQYF | TGTGCCAGCAGCTTAGCCCCGACTACGGCCAAAAACATTCAGTACTTC
TRBJ1-4 | - | TRBV7-9 | - | CASSPPGVANEKLFF | TGTGCCAGCAGCCCCCCGGGGGTAGCTAATGAAAAACTGTTTTTT
TRBJ1-2 | TRBD1 | TRBV12-3/TRBV12-4 | few | CASTLRDRGNGYTF | TGTGCCAGCACCCTGAGGGACAGGGGAAACGGCTACACCTTC
TRBJ2-1 | TRBD2 | TRBV6-5 | - | CASSYYRGTSLYNEQFF | TGTGCCAGCAGTTACTACCGTGGGACTAGCTTGTACAATGAGCAGTTCTTC